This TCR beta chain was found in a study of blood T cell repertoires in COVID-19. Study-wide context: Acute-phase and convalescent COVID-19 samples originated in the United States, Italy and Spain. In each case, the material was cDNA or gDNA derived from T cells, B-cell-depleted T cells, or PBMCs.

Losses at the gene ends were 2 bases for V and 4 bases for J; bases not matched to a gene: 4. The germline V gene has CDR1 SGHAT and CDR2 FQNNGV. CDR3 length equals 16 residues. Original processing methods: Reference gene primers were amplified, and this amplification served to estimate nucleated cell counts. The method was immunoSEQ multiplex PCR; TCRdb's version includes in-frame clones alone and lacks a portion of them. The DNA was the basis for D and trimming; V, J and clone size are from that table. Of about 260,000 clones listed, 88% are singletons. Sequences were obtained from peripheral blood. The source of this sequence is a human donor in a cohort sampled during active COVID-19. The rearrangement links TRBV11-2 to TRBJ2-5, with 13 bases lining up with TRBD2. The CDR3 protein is CASSLRLAGGGETQYF. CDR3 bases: TGTGCCAGCAGCTTACGACTAGCGGGAGGAGGAGAGACCCAGTACTTC.